This T cell receptor beta chain was identified in a study of regulatory T cells in long-lasting Graves disease. The V gene's germline CDR1 is SGHRS and CDR2 YFSETQ. V trimming: 4 bases; J trimming: 6 bases; junction bases outside the gene matches: 3. The CDR3 spans 12 residues. Details on this clonotype: Its antigen is currently unknown.

Time point: newly diagnosed GD, antithyroid drugs for less than 3 months. There was RNA extracted from PBMCs, and the TCR library was made from it. Whole-study findings and limits: Small numbers of samples may have cut accuracy.

Library construction for TCR beta used iRepertoire HTBI primers and Arm-PCR of CDR3 regions. TCRdb itself ran the multiplex PCR reads through MiXCR, one entry per CDR3 protein. Counted here are about 470,000 distinct CDR3 sequences, under 15% occurring once; the ten biggest clones make up roughly a sixth. The same data also went into a second study, on T cells in Graves' hyperthyroidism and ophthalmopathy. That paper states: Orbital computed tomography, thyroid ultrasound, serum thyroxine and TRAb, and clinical symptoms together informed the diagnoses.

The V call is TRBV5-1, the J call TRBJ1-2; 7 bases fit TRBD1. This material consisted of peripheral blood mononuclear cells (PBMCs), taken at new diagnosis, from a patient treated with antithyroid drugs. This receptor was taken from a woman younger than 45 with Graves disease. The CDR3 region has the DNA TGCGCCAGCAGCAGACAGGGTGATGGCTACACCTTC. Its protein product is CASSRQGDGYTF.